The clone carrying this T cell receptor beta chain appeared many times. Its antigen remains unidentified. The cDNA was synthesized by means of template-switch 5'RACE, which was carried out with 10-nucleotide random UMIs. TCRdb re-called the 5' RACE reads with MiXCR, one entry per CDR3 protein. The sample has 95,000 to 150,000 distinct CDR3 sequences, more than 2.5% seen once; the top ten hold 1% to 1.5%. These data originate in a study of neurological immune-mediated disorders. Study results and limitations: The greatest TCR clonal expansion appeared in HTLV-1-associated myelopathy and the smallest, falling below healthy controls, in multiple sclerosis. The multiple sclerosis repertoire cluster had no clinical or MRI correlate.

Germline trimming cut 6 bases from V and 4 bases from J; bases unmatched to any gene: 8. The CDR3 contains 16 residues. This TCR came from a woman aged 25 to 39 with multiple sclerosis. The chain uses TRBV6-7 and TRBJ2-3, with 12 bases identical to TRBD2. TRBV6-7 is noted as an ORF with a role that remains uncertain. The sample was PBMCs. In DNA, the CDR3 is TGTGCCAGCAGCTATCGGACTAGCGGGATCTCAGATACGCAGTATTTT. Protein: CASSYRTSGISDTQYF.